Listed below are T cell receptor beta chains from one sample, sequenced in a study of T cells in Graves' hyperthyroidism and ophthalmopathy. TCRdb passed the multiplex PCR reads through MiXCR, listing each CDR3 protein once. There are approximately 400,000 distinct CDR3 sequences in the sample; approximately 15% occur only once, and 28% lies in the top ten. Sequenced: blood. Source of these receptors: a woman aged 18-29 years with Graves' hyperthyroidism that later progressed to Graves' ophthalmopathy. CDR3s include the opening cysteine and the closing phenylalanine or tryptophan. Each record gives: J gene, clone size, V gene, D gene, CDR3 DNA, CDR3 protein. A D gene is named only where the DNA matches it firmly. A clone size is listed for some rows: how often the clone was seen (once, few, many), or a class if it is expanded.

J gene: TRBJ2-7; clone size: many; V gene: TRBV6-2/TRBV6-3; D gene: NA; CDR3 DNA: TGTGCCAGCAGAAAAGGGGGTTCGGTCTACGAGCAGTACTTC; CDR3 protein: CASRKGGSVYEQYF
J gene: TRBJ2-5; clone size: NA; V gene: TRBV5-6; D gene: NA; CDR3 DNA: TGTGCCAGCAGCTACCCCAGGGGAACAGAGACCCAGTACTTC; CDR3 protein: CASSYPRGTETQYF
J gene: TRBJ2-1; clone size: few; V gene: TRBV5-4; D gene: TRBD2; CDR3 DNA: TGTGCCAGCAGCCCCAAGGGACTAGTTAGGGATGAGCAGTTCTTC; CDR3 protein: CASSPKGLVRDEQFF
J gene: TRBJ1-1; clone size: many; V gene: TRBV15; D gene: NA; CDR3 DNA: TGTGCCACCAGCAGAGAGGGGGCGATAACTGAAGCTTTCTTT; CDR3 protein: CATSREGAITEAFF
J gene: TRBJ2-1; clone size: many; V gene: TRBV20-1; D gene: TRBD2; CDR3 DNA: TGCAGTGCGTTAACTAGCGGGAGCTACAATGAGCAGTTCTTC; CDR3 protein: CSALTSGSYNEQFF
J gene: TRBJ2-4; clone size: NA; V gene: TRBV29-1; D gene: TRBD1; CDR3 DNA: TGCAGCGTTGGGGGGACAGGAGCCAAAAACATTCAGTACTTC; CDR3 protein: CSVGGTGAKNIQYF
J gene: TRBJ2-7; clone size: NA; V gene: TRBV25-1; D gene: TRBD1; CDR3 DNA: TGTGCCAGCAGTGGGACAGGGGAGCGCGAGCAGTACTTC; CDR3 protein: CASSGTGEREQYF
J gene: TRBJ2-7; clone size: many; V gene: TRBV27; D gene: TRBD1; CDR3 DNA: TGTGCCAGCAGCCCGACCGGGACAGGGACCTACGAGCAGTACTTC; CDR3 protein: CASSPTGTGTYEQYF
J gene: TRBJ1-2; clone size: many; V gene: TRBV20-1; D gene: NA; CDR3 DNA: TGCAGTGCTAGACGGACGTGGGACTCCTATGGCTACACCTTC; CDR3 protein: CSARRTWDSYGYTF
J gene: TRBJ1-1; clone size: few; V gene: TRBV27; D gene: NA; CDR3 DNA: TGTGCCAGCAGTTTTTTGGTAAACACTGAAGCTTTCTTT; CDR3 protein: CASSFLVNTEAFF
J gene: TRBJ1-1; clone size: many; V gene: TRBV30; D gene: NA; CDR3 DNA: TGTGCCTGGGAGGAAGGACGGACGAACACTGAAGCTTTCTTT; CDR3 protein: CAWEEGRTNTEAFF
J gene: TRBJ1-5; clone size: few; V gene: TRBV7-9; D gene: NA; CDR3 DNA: TGTGCCAGCAGCTTAGAGGGGCGGACGCCCCAGCATTTT; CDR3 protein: CASSLEGRTPQHF
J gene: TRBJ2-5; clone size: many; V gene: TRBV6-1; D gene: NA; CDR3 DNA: TGTGCCAGCAGTGGGGGACTCCAAGAGACCCAGTACTTC; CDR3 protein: CASSGGLQETQYF
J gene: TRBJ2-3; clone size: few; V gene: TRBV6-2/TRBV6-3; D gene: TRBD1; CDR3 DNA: TGTGCCAGCAGTTACCGTGTTATAAAGGGGGCCAGCACAGATACGCAGTATTTT; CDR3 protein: CASSYRVIKGASTDTQYF
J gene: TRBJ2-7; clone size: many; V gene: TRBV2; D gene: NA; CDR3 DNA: TGTGCCAGCAGTGAGTCGCGCACCCTCTCCTACGAGCAGTACTTC; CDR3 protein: CASSESRTLSYEQYF
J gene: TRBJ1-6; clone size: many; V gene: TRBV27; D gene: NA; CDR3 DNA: TGTGCCAGCAGTTTAGTAGGGGATAATTCACCCCTCCACTTT; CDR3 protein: CASSLVGDNSPLHF
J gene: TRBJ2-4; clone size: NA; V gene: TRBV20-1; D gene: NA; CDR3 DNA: TGCAGTGCCCCTCGCCGGGGAGCCAAAAACATTCAGTACTTC; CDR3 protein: CSAPRRGAKNIQYF
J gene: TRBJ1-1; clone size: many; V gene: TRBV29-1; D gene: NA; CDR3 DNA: TGCAGCGTTGAAGAAAACACCTGGTATGACACTGAAGCTTTCTTT; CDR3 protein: CSVEENTWYDTEAFF
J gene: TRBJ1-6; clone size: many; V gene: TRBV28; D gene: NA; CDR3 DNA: TGTGCCAGCAGCCCCCGCAGGGGTTATAATTCACCCCTCCACTTT; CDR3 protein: CASSPRRGYNSPLHF
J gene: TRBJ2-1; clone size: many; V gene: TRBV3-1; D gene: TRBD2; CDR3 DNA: TGTGCCAGCAGCCCTCGTCCCGGGACTAGCAGGTACAATGAGCAGTTCTTC; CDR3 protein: CASSPRPGTSRYNEQFF
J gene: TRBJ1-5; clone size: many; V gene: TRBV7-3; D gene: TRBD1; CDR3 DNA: TGTGCCAGCAAAAACCGGGACAGGGGTGGAAATCAGCCCCAGCATTTT; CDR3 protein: CASKNRDRGGNQPQHF
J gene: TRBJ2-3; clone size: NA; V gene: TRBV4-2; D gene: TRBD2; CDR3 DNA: TGTGCCAGCAGCCTCTCTAGCGGGACTCGAACCACTAGCACAGATACGCAGTATTTT; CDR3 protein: CASSLSSGTRTTSTDTQYF
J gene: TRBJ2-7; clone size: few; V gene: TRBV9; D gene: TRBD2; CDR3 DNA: TGTGCCAGCAGCGCCGAGGCTAGCGGGACCTACGAGCAGTACTTC; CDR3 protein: CASSAEASGTYEQYF
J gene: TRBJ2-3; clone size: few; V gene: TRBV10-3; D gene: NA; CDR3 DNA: TGTGCCATCAGGTCTCCCCATGGGGCAGATACGCAGTATTTT; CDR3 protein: CAIRSPHGADTQYF
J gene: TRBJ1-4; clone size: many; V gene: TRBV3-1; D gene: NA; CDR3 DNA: TGTGCCAGCAGCCAAGACCGGCCGTATGAAAAACTGTTTTTT; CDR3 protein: CASSQDRPYEKLFF
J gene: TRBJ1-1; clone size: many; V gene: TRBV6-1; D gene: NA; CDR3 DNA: TGTGCCAGCAGTGACAGCCGAAACACTGAAGCTTTCTTT; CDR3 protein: CASSDSRNTEAFF
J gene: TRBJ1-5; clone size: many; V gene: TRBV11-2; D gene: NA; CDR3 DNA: TGTGCCAGCAGTCTCACCGGGGTACAGCCCCAGCATTTT; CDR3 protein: CASSLTGVQPQHF
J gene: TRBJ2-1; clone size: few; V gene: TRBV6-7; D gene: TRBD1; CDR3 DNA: TGTGCCAGCAGCATACAGGGGATCAAATACAATGAGCAGTTCTTC; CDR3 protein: CASSIQGIKYNEQFF
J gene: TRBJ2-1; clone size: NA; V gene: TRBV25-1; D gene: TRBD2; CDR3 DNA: TGTGCCAGCAGTGGAACGCTAGCGGGAGGGAACAATGAGCAGTTCTTC; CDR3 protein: CASSGTLAGGNNEQFF
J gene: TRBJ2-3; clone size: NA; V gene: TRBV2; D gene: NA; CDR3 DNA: TGTGCCAGCAGTCCCGGGTGGGCGACTAGCACAGATACGCAGTATTTT; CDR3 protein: CASSPGWATSTDTQYF
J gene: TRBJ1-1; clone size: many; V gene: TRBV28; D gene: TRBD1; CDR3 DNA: TGTGCCAGCGGACAGGGAGGCACTGAAGCTTTCTTT; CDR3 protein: CASGQGGTEAFF
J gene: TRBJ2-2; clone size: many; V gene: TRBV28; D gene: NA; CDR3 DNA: TGTGCCACCCTAACCCCCGGGACTCTTACCGGGGAGCTGTTTTTT; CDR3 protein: CATLTPGTLTGELFF
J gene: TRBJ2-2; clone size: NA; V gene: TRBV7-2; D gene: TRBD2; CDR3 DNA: TGTGCCAGCAGCATTAGCGGGAGAAGCGGGGAGCTGTTTTTT; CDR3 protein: CASSISGRSGELFF
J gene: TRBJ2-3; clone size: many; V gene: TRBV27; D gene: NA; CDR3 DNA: TGTGCCAGCAGTTTATGGAGGGAATACACAGATACGCAGTATTTT; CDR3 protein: CASSLWREYTDTQYF
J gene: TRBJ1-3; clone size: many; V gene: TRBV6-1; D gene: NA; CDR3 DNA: TGTGCCAGCAGGCCAGGAATGCCTGGAAACACCATATATTTT; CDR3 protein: CASRPGMPGNTIYF
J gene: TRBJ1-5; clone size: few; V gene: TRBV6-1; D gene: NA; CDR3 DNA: TGTGCCAGCAGTGTAACCAGGGGCAACGGCAATCAGCCCCAGCATTTT; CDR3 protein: CASSVTRGNGNQPQHF
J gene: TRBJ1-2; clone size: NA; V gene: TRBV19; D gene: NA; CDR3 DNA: TGTGCCAGTAGTTTTGGGTCAGGGCGAAGCTATGGCTACACCTTC; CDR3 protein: CASSFGSGRSYGYTF
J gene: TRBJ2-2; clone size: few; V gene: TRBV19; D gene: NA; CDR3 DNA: TGTGCCAGTACCCCGACACTCTCGAACACCGGGGAGCTGTTTTTT; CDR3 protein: CASTPTLSNTGELFF
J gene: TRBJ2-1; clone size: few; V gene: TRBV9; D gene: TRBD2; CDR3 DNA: TGTGCCAGCAGCGTAGTCAAGGTCCTAGCGGGGAGCGATGAGCAGTTCTTC; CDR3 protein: CASSVVKVLAGSDEQFF
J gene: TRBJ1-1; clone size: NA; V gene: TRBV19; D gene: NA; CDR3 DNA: TGTGCCAGCACCCTTACAGGGAGAAACACTGAAGCTTTCTTT; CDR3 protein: CASTLTGRNTEAFF
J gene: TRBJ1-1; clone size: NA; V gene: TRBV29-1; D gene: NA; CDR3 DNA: TGCAGCGTTTGGACGTCCATGAACACTGAAGCTTTCTTT; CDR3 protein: CSVWTSMNTEAFF
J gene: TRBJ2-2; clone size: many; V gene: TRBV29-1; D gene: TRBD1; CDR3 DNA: TGCAGCGCCCTAGACAGGGAGCACACCGGGGAGCTGTTTTTT; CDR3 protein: CSALDREHTGELFF
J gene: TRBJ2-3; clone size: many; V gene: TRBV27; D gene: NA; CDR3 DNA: TGTGCCAGCAGTCCCACCCCAGCGGCAGATACGCAGTATTTT; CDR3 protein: CASSPTPAADTQYF
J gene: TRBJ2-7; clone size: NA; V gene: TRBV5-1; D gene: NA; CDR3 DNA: TGCGCCAGCAGAGGACAGCGGGGCGAGCAGTACTTC; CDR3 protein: CASRGQRGEQYF
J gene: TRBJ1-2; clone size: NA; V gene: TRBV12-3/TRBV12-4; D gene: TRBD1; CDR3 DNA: TGTGCCAGCAGCTTCGGCACACAGGGGTACGGCTACACCTTC; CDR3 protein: CASSFGTQGYGYTF
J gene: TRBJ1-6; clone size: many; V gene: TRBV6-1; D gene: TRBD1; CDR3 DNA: TGTGCCAGCAGGAGGGACAGCTATAATTCACCCCTCCACTTT; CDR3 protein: CASRRDSYNSPLHF
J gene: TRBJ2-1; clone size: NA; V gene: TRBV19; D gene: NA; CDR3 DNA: TGTGCCAGTAGTATAACAGGGTTCAATGAGCAGTTCTTC; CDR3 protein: CASSITGFNEQFF
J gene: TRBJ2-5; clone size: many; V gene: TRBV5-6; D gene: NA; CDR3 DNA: TGTGCCAGCAGCTTCACCGGGGCAGGGAAAGAGACCCAGTACTTC; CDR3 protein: CASSFTGAGKETQYF
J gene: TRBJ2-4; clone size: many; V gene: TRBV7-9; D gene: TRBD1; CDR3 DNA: TGTGCCAGCAGCCATAGACAGGGGAAGTCCAAAAACATTCAGTACTTC; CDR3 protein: CASSHRQGKSKNIQYF
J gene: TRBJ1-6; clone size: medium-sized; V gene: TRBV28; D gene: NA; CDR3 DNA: TGTGCCAGCAGTTTAGCCCGAGTTGAGGGGACGTATATGTATAATTCACCCCTCCACTTT; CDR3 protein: CASSLARVEGTYMYNSPLHF
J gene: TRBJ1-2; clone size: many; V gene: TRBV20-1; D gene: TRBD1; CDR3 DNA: TGCAGTGCTACCATAGACAGGGCATACTATGGCTACACCTTC; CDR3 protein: CSATIDRAYYGYTF
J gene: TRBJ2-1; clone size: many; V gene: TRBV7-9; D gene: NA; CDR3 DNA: TGTGCCAGCAGCTTCGGAGCATACGATGAGCAGTTCTTC; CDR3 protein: CASSFGAYDEQFF
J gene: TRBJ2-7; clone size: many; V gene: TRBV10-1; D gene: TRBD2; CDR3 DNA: TGCGCCAGCAGTGAGTCGGGACTAGCGGGAAGCAGGCAGTACTTC; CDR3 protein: CASSESGLAGSRQYF
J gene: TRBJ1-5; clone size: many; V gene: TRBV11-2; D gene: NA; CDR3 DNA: TGTGCCAGCAGCTTAGATCGGGAGGGGTATAGCAATCAGCCCCAGCATTTT; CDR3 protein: CASSLDREGYSNQPQHF
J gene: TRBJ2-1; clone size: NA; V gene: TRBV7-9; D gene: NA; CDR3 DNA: TGTGCCAGCAGACCCCTTCTAGGGCTAGGAGCGACCTACAATGAGCAGTTCTTC; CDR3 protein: CASRPLLGLGATYNEQFF